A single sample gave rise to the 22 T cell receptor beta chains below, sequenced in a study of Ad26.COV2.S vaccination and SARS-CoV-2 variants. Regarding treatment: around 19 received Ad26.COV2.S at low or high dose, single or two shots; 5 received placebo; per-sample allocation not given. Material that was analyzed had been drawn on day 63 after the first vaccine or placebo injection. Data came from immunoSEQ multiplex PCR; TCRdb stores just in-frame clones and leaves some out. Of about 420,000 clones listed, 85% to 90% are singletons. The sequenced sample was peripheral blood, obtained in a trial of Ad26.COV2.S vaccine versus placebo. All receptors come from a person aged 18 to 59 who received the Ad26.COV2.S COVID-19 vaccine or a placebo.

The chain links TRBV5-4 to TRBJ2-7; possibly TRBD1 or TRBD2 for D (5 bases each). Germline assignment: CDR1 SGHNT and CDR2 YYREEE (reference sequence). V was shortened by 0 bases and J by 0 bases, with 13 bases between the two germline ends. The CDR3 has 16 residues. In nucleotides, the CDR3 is TGTGCCAGCAGCTTGGTTCGTGGGGACCCCTCCTACGAGCAGTACTTC. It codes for CASSLVRGDPSYEQYF.

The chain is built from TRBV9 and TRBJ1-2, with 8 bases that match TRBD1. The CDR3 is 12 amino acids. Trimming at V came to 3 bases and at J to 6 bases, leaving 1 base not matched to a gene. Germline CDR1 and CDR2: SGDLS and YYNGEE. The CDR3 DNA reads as TGTGCCAGCAGCGGGACAGGGAATGGCTACACCTTC. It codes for CASSGTGNGYTF. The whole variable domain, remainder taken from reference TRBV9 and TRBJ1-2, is DSGVTQTPKHLITATGQRVTLRCSPRSGDLSVYWYQQSLDQGLQFLIQYYNGEERAKGNILERFSAQQFPDLHSELNLSSLELGDSALYFCASSGTGNGYTFGSGTRLTVV.

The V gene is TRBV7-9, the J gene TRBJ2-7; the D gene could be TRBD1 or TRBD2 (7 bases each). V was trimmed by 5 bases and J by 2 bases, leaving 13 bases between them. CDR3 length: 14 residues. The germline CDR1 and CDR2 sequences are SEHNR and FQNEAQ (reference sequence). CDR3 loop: CASSPRGGPYEQYF. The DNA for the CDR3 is TGTGCCAGCAGCCCCAGGGGGGGCCCCTACGAGCAGTACTTC.

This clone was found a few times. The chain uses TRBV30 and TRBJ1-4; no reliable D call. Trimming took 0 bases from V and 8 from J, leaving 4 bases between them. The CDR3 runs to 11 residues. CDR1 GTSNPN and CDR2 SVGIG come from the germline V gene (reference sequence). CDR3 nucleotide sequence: TGTGCCTGGAGTGTACAGGAAAAACTGTTTTTT. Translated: CAWSVQEKLFF.

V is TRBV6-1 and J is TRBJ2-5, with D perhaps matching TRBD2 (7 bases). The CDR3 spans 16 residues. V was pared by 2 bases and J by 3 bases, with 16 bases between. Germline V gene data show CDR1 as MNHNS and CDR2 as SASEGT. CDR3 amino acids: CASSEPGEGGKETQYF. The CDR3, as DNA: TGTGCCAGCAGTGAACCGGGGGAGGGGGGAAAAGAGACCCAGTACTTC.

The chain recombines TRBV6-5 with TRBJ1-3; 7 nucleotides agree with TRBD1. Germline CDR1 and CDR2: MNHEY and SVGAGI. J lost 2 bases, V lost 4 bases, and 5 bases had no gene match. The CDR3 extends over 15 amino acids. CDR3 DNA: TGTGCCAGCAGTTCCCGGACAGGAGCTGGAAACACCATATATTTT. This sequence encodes CASSSRTGAGNTIYF.

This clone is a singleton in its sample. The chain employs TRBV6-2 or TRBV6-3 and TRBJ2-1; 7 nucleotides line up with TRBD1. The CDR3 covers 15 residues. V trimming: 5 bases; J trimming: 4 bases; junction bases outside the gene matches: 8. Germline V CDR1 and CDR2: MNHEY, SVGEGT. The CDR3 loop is CASSESGTAYNEQFF. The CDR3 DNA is TGTGCCAGCAGTGAGTCCGGGACAGCTTACAATGAGCAGTTCTTC.

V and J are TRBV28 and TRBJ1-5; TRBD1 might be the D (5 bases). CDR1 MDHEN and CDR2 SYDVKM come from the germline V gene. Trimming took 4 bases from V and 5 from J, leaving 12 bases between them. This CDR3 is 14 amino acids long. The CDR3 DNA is TGTGCCAGCAGTTCCCTCGGGACGGATCAGCCCCAGCATTTT. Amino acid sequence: CASSSLGTDQPQHF.

Here the CDR3 DNA reads TGCGCCAGCAGCCAAGGGGTAGGAAACTATGGCTACACCTTC. This gives the protein CASSQGVGNYGYTF. The chain is built from TRBV4-3 and TRBJ1-2; D uncertain. This CDR3 spans 14 amino acids. From germline, CDR1 is LGHNA and CDR2 YSLEER. V gave up 1 base and J gave up 2 bases, with 8 bases separating them.

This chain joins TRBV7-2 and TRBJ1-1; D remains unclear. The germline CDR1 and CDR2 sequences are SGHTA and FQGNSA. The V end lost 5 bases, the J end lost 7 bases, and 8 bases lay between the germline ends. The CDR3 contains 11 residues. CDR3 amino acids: CASSPHYEAFF. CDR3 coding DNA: TGTGCCAGCAGCCCTCATTATGAAGCTTTCTTT.

The CDR3 region is CATSDLRQGDVRLAEAFF. The CDR3 DNA sequence: TGTGCCACCAGTGATTTGCGGCAGGGAGATGTGCGATTGGCTGAAGCTTTCTTT. The chain is built from TRBV24-1 and TRBJ1-1, with D possibly matching TRBD1 (5 bases). Germline lookup yields CDR1 KGHDR and CDR2 SFDVKD. Trimming shortened V by 0 bases and J by 6 bases, and 22 bases separated the two germline ends. CDR3 length equals 18 residues.

The CDR3 reads CASSSTPNEQFF. For the CDR3, the DNA is TGTGCCAGCAGCTCTACACCGAATGAGCAGTTCTTC. This rearrangement joins TRBV7-2 to TRBJ2-1; unclear D gene. Trimming took off 4 bases at V and 7 bases at J, with 8 bases between the two ends. The CDR3 is made up of 12 amino acids. CDR1 is SGHTA and CDR2 is FQGNSA in the germline V gene.

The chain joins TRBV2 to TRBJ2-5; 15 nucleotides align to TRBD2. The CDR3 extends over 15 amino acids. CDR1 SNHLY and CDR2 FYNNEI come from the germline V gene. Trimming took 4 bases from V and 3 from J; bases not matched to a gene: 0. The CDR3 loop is CASSGTSGGEETQYF. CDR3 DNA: TGTGCCAGCAGTGGGACTAGCGGGGGGGAAGAGACCCAGTACTTC.

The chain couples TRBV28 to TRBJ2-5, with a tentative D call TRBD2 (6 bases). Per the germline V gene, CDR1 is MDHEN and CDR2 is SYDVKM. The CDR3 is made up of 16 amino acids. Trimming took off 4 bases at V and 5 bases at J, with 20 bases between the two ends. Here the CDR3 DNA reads TGTGCCAGCAGTTCGCTATACGCGGGGTACCTTGAGACCCAGTACTTC. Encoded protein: CASSSLYAGYLETQYF.

As DNA, the CDR3 is TGTGCCTCGTTTGAGCAGAACACTGAAGCTTTCTTT. Protein product: CASFEQNTEAFF. The genes are TRBV28 and TRBJ1-1; D gene uncertain. V was shortened by 11 bases and J by 1 base, with 11 bases between the two germline ends. Germline values: CDR1 MDHEN, CDR2 SYDVKM. The CDR3 extends over 12 amino acids. Using reference TRBV28 and TRBJ1-1 for the parts outside the CDR3, the full variable domain is DVKVTQSSRYLVKRTGEKVFLECVQDMDHENMFWYRQDPGLGLRLIYFSYDVKMKEKGDIPEGYSVSREKKERFSLILESASTNQTSMYLCASFEQNTEAFFGQGTRLTVV.

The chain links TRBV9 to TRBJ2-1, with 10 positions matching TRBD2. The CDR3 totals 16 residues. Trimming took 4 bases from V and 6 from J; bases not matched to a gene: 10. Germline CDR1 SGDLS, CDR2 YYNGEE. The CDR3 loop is CASSTLSGGASNEQFF. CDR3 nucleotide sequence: TGTGCCAGCAGCACCCTAAGCGGGGGGGCCAGCAATGAGCAGTTCTTC.

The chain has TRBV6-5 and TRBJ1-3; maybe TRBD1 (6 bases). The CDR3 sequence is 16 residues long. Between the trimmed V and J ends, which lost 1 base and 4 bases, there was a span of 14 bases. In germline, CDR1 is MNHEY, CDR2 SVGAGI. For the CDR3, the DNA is TGTGCCAGCAGTTACTGGGCGGGGGCGATCGGAAACACCATATATTTT. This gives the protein CASSYWAGAIGNTIYF.

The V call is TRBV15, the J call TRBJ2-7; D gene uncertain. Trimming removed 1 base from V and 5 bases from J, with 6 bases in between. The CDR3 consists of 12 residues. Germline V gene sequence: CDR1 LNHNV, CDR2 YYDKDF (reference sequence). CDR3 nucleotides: TGTGCCACCAGCAGAGGAGGTGACGAGCAGTACTTC. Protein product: CATSRGGDEQYF. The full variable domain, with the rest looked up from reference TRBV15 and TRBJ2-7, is DAMVIQNPRYQVTQFGKPVTLSCSQTLNHNVMYWYQQKSSQAPKLLFHYYDKDFNNEADTPDNFQSRRPNTSFCFLDIRSPGLGDTAMYLCATSRGGDEQYFGPGTRLTVT.

This chain's CDR3 is CASSQTGDGNTEAFF. CDR3 DNA sequence: TGTGCCAGCAGCCAGACAGGAGATGGGAACACTGAAGCTTTCTTT. The chain carries TRBV28 and TRBJ1-1; the D gene is possibly TRBD1 (6 bases). CDR1 MDHEN and CDR2 SYDVKM come from the germline V gene. The germline V and J ends were trimmed by 6 bases and 1 base, with 15 bases remaining between them. The CDR3 extends over 15 amino acids. Full variable domain (outside the CDR3, taken from reference TRBV28 and TRBJ1-1): DVKVTQSSRYLVKRTGEKVFLECVQDMDHENMFWYRQDPGLGLRLIYFSYDVKMKEKGDIPEGYSVSREKKERFSLILESASTNQTSMYLCASSQTGDGNTEAFFGQGTRLTVV.

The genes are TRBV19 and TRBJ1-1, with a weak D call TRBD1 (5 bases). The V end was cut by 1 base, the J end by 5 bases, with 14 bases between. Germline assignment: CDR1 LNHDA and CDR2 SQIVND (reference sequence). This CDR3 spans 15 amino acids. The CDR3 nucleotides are TGTGCCAGTAGTATAGGGCCAGGGAAGTCGACTGAAGCTTTCTTT. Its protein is CASSIGPGKSTEAFF.

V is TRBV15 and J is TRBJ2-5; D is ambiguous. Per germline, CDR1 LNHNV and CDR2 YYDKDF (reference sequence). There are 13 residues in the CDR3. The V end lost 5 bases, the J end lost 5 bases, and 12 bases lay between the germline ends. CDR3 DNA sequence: TGTGCCACCAGCTACGGCCTCGGGGAGACCCAGTACTTC. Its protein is CATSYGLGETQYF.

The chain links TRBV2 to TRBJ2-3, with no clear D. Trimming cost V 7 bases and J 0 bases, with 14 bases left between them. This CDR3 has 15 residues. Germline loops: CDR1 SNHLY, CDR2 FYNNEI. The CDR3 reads CASTGSALSTDTQYF. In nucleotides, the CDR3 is TGTGCCAGCACCGGGTCGGCCCTGAGCACAGATACGCAGTATTTT.